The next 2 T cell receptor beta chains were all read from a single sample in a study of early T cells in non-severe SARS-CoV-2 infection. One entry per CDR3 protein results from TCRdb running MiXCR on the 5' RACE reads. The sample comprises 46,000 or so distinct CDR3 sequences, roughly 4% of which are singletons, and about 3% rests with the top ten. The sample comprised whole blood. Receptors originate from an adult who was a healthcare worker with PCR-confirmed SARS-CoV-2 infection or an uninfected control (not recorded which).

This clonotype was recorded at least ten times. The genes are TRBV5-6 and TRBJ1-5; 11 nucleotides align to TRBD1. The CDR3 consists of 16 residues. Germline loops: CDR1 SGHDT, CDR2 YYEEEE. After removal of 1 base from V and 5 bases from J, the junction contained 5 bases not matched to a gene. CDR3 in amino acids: CASSLNRDRGYQPQHF. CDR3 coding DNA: TGTGCCAGCAGCTTGAACCGGGACAGGGGGTATCAGCCCCAGCATTTT.

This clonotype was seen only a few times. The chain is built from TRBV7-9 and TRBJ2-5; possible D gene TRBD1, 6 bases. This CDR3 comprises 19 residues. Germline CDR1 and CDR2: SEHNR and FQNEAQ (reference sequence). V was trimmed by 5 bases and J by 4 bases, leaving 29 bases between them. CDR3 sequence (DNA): TGTGCCAGCAGCCCACCCTTCGTTCGGACAGCCCAAGAGCGAGAGACCCAGTACTTC. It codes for CASSPPFVRTAQERETQYF.